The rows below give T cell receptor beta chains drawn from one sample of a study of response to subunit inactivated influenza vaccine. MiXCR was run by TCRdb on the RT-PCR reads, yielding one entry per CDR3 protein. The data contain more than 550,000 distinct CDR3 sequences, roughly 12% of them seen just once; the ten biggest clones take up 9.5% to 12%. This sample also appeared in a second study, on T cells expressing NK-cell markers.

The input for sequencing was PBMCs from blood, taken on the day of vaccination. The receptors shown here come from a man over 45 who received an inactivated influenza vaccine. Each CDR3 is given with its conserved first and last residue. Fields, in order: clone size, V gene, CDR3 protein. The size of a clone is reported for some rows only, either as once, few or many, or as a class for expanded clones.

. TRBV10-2 CASSTRGGPYEQYF
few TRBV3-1 CASSQTGEVVAGGYNEQFF
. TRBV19 CASKASSDRSYEQYF
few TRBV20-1 CSAPRTALYGYTF
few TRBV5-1 CASSWNTYTGELFF
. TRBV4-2 CASSQDLTNEKLFF
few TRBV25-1 CASSGFRGIYEQYF
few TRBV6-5 CASSYRLRGGQQETQYF
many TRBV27 CASSWGLAGSNTGELFF
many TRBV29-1 CSGKSNEKLFF
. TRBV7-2 CASSLGAPQKKLFF
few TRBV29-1 CSVQSEEKAFF
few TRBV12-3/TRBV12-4 CASSFLLGAGANVLTF
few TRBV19 CASSIDQTPGELFF
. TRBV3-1 CASSPYSGWGYNEQFF
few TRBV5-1 CASSLGVGGHNEQFF
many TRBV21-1 CASSRKRGNTDTQYF
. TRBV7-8 CVSTVSGGIPFSTDTQYF
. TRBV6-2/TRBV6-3 CASSYTGTPQETQYF
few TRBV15 CATSSSAWGEQYF
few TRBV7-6 CASSFRTSGGEQYF
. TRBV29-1 CSVGLAANTGELFF
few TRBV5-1 CASSLVAGVRGELFF
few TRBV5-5 CASSQAINEQFF
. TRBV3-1 CASSQRGSHRGEQYF
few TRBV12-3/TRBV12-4 CASTPDVVNSPLHF
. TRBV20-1 CSARADRGLRDTQYF
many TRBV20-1 CSASLAGGPETQYF
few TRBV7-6 CASSLMDRAAKNIQYF
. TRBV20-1 CSASSGFNYGYTF
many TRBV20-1 CSARGEDRGSSYNEQFF
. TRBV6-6 CASSGQITDTQYF
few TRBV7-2 CASSSLAGGPYEQFF
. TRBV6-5 CASSYSLGLDTQYF
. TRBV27 CASSYSGTANEKLFF
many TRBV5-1 CASSPGLSTGGKTQYF
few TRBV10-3 CAISESWDRTDTQYF
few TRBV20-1 CSARWAQGTDTQYF
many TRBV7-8 CASSPRGGGMGTEAFF
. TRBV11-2 CASRLSGSNQPQHF
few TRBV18 CASSPPAGSEKLFF
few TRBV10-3 CAIKTGGYEQYF
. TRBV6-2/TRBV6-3 CASNTAGTISYEQYF
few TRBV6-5 CASSYSEVRGRNEQYF
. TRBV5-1 CASSFARGQGTDTQYF
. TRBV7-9 CASEPATGFYNEQFF
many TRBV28 CASRERNTGELFF
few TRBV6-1 CASSPPRSGVYNEQFF
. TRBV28 CASSRDLDTDTQYF
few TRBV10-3 CAIRPARDSNEQFF
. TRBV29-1 CSVEDPAESSYEQYF
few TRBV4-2 CASSQEAGLFSYEQYF
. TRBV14 CASSPPSGAAEKLFF
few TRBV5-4 CASSLMGAGANVLTF